These 31 T cell receptor beta chains share one sample of origin, sequenced in a study of blood T cell repertoires in COVID-19. Sequenced by immunoSEQ multiplex PCR; TCRdb stores in-frame clones only, minus some. The table has 180,000 or so clones, approximately 87% seen once. The sequenced sample consisted of PBMCs or T cells enriched from blood (not recorded which). The receptors stem from a woman between 45 and 60 years old who had recovered from COVID-19.

This sequence joins TRBV10-2 and TRBJ1-2; D might be TRBD1 (6 bases). V shed 5 bases and J shed 2 bases, with 12 bases lying between them. This CDR3 is 14 amino acids long. Germline loops: CDR1 WSHSY, CDR2 SAAADI. The CDR3 region has the DNA TGCGCCAGCAGTATTAGGGGGGGGAACTATGGCTACACCTTC. It translates to CASSIRGGNYGYTF.

The V and J genes are TRBV28 and TRBJ1-6; 7 nucleotides align to TRBD1. CDR3 length: 14 amino acids. V dropped 4 bases and J dropped 7; count of bases not matched to a gene: 4. Per the germline V gene, CDR1 is MDHEN and CDR2 is SYDVKM. The CDR3, as DNA: TGTGCCAGCAGTTGGGGACAGACAAATTCACCCCTCCACTTT. Translating it yields CASSWGQTNSPLHF.

This chain joins TRBV10-2 and TRBJ2-3; D is unclear. The germline V gene has CDR1 WSHSY and CDR2 SAAADI. This CDR3 spans 12 amino acids. The V end lost 6 bases, the J end lost 3 bases, and 7 bases lay between the germline ends. This CDR3 reads CASSRATDTQYF. CDR3 coding DNA: TGCGCCAGCAGCCGAGCTACAGATACGCAGTATTTT.

V is TRBV11-2 and J is TRBJ2-7, with D possibly being TRBD1 (6 bases). Germline V CDR1 and CDR2: SGHAT, FQNNGV. Trimming pared 5 bases from V and 1 base from J, leaving 12 bases between. This CDR3 is built from 14 residues. This CDR3 is CASSPYRVSYEQYV. The CDR3, as DNA: TGTGCCAGCAGCCCCTACAGGGTGTCCTACGAGCAGTACGTC.

The chain is built from TRBV13 and TRBJ1-1; D perhaps matches TRBD1 (6 bases). The CDR3 has 14 residues. Germline V gene data show CDR1 as PRHDT and CDR2 as FYEKMQ (reference sequence). V was trimmed by 5 bases and J by 3 bases, leaving 13 bases between them. CDR3 residues: CASSAPGHYTEAFF. The DNA of the CDR3 is TGTGCCAGCAGCGCCCCGGGACATTACACTGAAGCTTTCTTT.

This clone was found once. DNA for the CDR3: TGTGCCAGCCTAGCGGGGTCACCTCGGAGGCAGTACGTC. Its protein product is CASLAGSPRRQYV. The rearrangement links TRBV2 to TRBJ2-7, with 9 nucleotides matching TRBD2. Germline CDR1 SNHLY, CDR2 FYNNEI. The junction had 11 bases not matched to a gene; V was cut back by 8 bases and J by 9 bases. The CDR3 length is 13 residues.

As DNA, the CDR3 is TGTGCCAGCAGTTTATCCCAGCCAGGGCATCAGCCCCAGCATTTT. Translation gives CASSLSQPGHQPQHF. The chain recombines TRBV27 with TRBJ1-5; D may be TRBD1 (5 bases). V was pared by 0 bases and J by 5 bases, with 11 bases between. Germline values: CDR1 MNHEY, CDR2 SMNVEV (reference sequence). The CDR3 contains 15 residues.

V usage is TRBV18 and J usage is TRBJ1-1, with 9 bases lining up with TRBD1. V shed 2 bases, J shed 3 bases, and the junction held 4 bases outside the gene matches. Germline V gene data show CDR1 as KGHSH and CDR2 as LQKENI. This CDR3 has 15 residues. CDR3 coding DNA: TGTGCCAGCTCACCAACAGGGGGCGCATACACTGAAGCTTTCTTT. Its protein product is CASSPTGGAYTEAFF. The full variable domain, its missing parts supplied by reference TRBV18 and TRBJ1-1, is NAGVMQNPRHLVRRRGQEARLRCSPMKGHSHVYWYRQLPEEGLKFMVYLQKENIIDESGMPKERFSAEFPKEGPSILRIQQVVRGDSAAYFCASSPTGGAYTEAFFGQGTRLTVV.

The rearrangement joins TRBV11-2 to TRBJ2-3; 9 bases are a match to TRBD2. The germline V gene encodes CDR1 SGHAT and CDR2 FQNNGV. This CDR3 contains 13 residues. The trim removed 10 bases at V and 8 bases at J, leaving 10 bases unmatched. The CDR3 loop reads CATGGLAGITQYF. The CDR3 nucleotides are TGTGCCACTGGGGGGCTAGCGGGAATTACGCAGTATTTT.

This chain connects TRBV11-2 to TRBJ1-1; D unresolved. The germline gives CDR1 SGHAT, CDR2 FQNNGV. CDR3 length equals 13 residues. V lost 5 bases and J 4 bases, leaving 11 bases between the germline ends. The CDR3 here is CASSGQVGTEAFF. Written as DNA, the CDR3 is TGTGCCAGCAGCGGCCAGGTCGGCACTGAAGCTTTCTTT.

The chain uses TRBV2 and TRBJ2-3; 9 nucleotides match TRBD2. CDR1 is SNHLY, CDR2 FYNNEI, per germline. The CDR3 runs to 14 residues. J gave up 5 bases and V 6 bases, and 6 bases lay outside the gene matches. The CDR3 here is CASSGTSPIDTQYF. As DNA, the CDR3 is TGTGCCAGCAGCGGGACTAGCCCTATAGATACGCAGTATTTT.

This clone showed up just a few times. The chain has TRBV30 and TRBJ1-1; tentatively, D is TRBD1 (5 bases). The CDR3 length is 13 residues. CDR1 GTSNPN and CDR2 SVGIG come from the germline V gene (reference sequence). V lost 8 bases to trimming and J lost 3 bases, with 16 bases between them. The CDR3 DNA reads as TGTGCCCGACAGTCAGGTACGGACACTGAAGCTTTCTTT. Translated: CARQSGTDTEAFF.

V usage is TRBV7-9 and J usage is TRBJ1-5; D not certain. Trimming took off 5 bases at V and 3 bases at J, with 14 bases between the two ends. The germline V gene has CDR1 SEHNR and CDR2 FQNEAQ (reference sequence). This CDR3 spans 15 amino acids. CDR3: CASSHQAVNNQPQHF. The CDR3 DNA sequence: TGTGCCAGCAGCCACCAGGCCGTAAACAATCAGCCCCAGCATTTT.

This chain uses TRBV11-2 with TRBJ2-1, with 10 bases aligning to TRBD1. The germline CDR1 and CDR2 sequences are SGHAT and FQNNGV. CDR3 length equals 16 residues. Trimming cost V 7 bases and J 5 bases; bases outside gene matches: 11. CDR3 residues: CASTRQGAVPNNEQFF. CDR3 coding DNA: TGTGCCAGCACTCGACAGGGGGCGGTCCCAAACAATGAGCAGTTCTTC.

This chain uses TRBV12-3 or TRBV12-4 with TRBJ1-1; weak D call: TRBD1 (6 bases). CDR3 length: 13 amino acids. Trimming cost V 6 bases and J 4 bases, with 12 bases left between them. The CDR3 DNA sequence: TGTGCCAGCAGCTCAACAGGGTCCACTGAAGCTTTCTTT. This gives the protein CASSSTGSTEAFF.

V and J are TRBV29-1 and TRBJ1-5, with D possibly being TRBD1 (6 bases). Germline V gives CDR1 SQVTM, CDR2 ANQGSEA. V lost 4 bases and J lost 4, with 11 bases in between. The CDR3 runs 13 residues. In DNA, the CDR3 is TGCAGCGTTGTGACAGGAGCAAATCAGCCCCAGCATTTT. As protein: CSVVTGANQPQHF. The full variable domain, with the rest looked up from reference TRBV29-1 and TRBJ1-5, is SAVISQKPSRDICQRGTSLTIQCQVDSQVTMMFWYRQQPGQSLTLIATANQGSEATYESGFVIDKFPISRPNLTFSTLTVSNMSPEDSSIYLCSVVTGANQPQHFGDGTRLSIL.

J is TRBJ2-1 and V is TRBV7-2; 7 bases align to TRBD2. In germline, CDR1 is SGHTA, CDR2 FQGNSA. There are 16 residues in the CDR3. With V trimmed by 4 bases and J by 2 bases, 8 bases remained unmatched. The CDR3 is CASSSTKSGTYNEQFF. Written as DNA, the CDR3 is TGTGCCAGCAGCTCAACTAAGAGCGGGACCTACAATGAGCAGTTCTTC. Based on the CDR3 plus reference TRBV7-2 and TRBJ2-1, the full variable domain is GAGVSQSPSNKVTEKGKDVELRCDPISGHTALYWYRQSLGQGLEFLIYFQGNSAPDKSGLPSDRFSAERTGGSVSTLTIQRTQQEDSAVYLCASSSTKSGTYNEQFFGPGTRLTVL.

This chain uses TRBV30 with TRBJ1-6; D uncertain. Trimming pared 1 base from V and 10 bases from J, leaving 11 bases between. The length of the CDR3 is 13 residues. CDR1 and CDR2 from the germline V gene are GTSNPN and SVGIG (reference sequence). DNA of the CDR3: TGTGCCTGGAGTGCCAGGTTGAGATCACCCCTCCACTTT. Its protein product is CAWSARLRSPLHF.

This clone has only one observation. In DNA form, the CDR3 reads TGTGCCAGCAGCGTGACGGGAGGGTTCACAGATACGCAGTATTTT. Its protein product is CASSVTGGFTDTQYF. The chain combines TRBV9 with TRBJ2-3, with 8 bases fitting TRBD2. This CDR3 is built from 15 residues. Trimming cost V 2 bases and J 2 bases; bases outside gene matches: 4. CDR1 SGDLS and CDR2 YYNGEE come from the germline V gene.

The chain carries TRBV6-2 or TRBV6-3 and TRBJ2-7; D is unresolved. Germline CDR1 reads MNHEY; CDR2 reads SVGEGT. The CDR3 loop spans 12 amino acids. Trimming took 6 bases from V and 7 from J, leaving 13 bases between them. CDR3 DNA: TGTGCCAGCAGCCCCGGTGCGTGGGAGCAGTACGTC. It encodes CASSPGAWEQYV.

This clone turned up a few times. J is TRBJ1-6 and V is TRBV28; D gene unclear. Germline V lookup: CDR1 MDHEN, CDR2 SYDVKM. CDR3 length: 13 residues. The CDR3, as DNA: TGTGCAACCGGGAGCTCCTATAATTCACCCCTCCACTTT. It yields the protein CATGSSYNSPLHF.

The chain carries TRBV5-5 and TRBJ1-2; the D gene is possibly TRBD1 (5 bases). The V end lost 0 bases, the J end lost 4 bases, and 13 bases lay between the germline ends. The germline gives CDR1 SGHKS, CDR2 YYEKEE (reference sequence). The CDR3 loop spans 15 amino acids. CDR3 in amino acids: CASSLAIQGSYGYTF. The CDR3 nucleotides are TGTGCCAGCAGCTTGGCCATTCAGGGAAGCTATGGCTACACCTTC.

V gene TRBV5-6 combines with J gene TRBJ2-1; the match to TRBD2 covers 7 bases. The CDR3 is made up of 16 amino acids. The trim removed 0 bases at V and 5 bases at J, leaving 8 bases unmatched. Germline V CDR1 and CDR2: SGHDT, YYEEEE. CDR3 coding DNA: TGTGCCAGCAGCTTGGCCGGGGGGACCACGGACAATGAGCAGTTCTTC. This gives the protein CASSLAGGTTDNEQFF.

The chain has TRBV3-1 (or the pseudogene TRBV3-2) and TRBJ1-1; TRBD1 is a possible D gene (6 bases). V was trimmed by 0 bases and J by 11 bases, leaving 13 bases between them. This CDR3 comprises 13 residues. Germline loops: CDR1 LGHDT, CDR2 YNNKEL (reference sequence). The CDR3 coding sequence is TGTGCCAGCAGCCAAGATAGGGGGGGGACTGCTTTCTTT. Amino acids: CASSQDRGGTAFF.

The CDR3 coding sequence is TGTGCCAGCAGCCCACGGGGGGTGGTAGCTTTCTTT. It codes for CASSPRGVVAFF. The V call is TRBV7-9, the J call TRBJ1-1; D may be TRBD1 (5 bases). Looked up from germline, CDR1 is SEHNR and CDR2 is FQNEAQ (reference sequence). Trimming took 5 bases from V and 10 from J, leaving 14 bases between them. The CDR3 consists of 12 residues.

The gene calls are TRBV18 and TRBJ1-2, with D unresolved. CDR3 length: 19 amino acids. Germline V gives CDR1 KGHSH, CDR2 LQKENI. With 1 base removed from V and 4 bases from J, the gap between germline ends came to 25 bases. CDR3 in DNA: TGTGCCAGCTCACCACTCTCCGGTACGACGTCTGGTCGGGGCTATGGCTACACCTTC. Encoded protein: CASSPLSGTTSGRGYGYTF.

The chain employs TRBV13 and TRBJ1-5, with D maybe TRBD1 (5 bases). CDR3 length equals 15 residues. Trimming took off 3 bases at V and 0 bases at J, with 9 bases between the two ends. Per germline, CDR1 PRHDT and CDR2 FYEKMQ (reference sequence). The CDR3: CASSLGDSSNQPQHF. The CDR3 DNA sequence: TGTGCCAGCAGCTTGGGCGACAGTAGCAATCAGCCCCAGCATTTT. The full variable domain, in which reference TRBV13 and TRBJ1-5 provide the parts outside the CDR3, is AAGVIQSPRHLIKEKRETATLKCYPIPRHDTVYWYQQGPGQDPQFLISFYEKMQSDKGSIPDRFSAQQFSDYHSELNMSSLELGDSALYFCASSLGDSSNQPQHFGDGTRLSIL.

The count of this clone is one. This chain uses TRBV6-2 or TRBV6-3 with TRBJ2-7; D is perhaps TRBD2 (5 bases). CDR1 MNHEY and CDR2 SVGEGT come from the germline V gene. The CDR3 runs to 15 residues. Trimming removed 2 bases from V and 0 bases from J, with 11 bases in between. CDR3 nucleotides: TGTGCCAGCAGTTACGACTATTCTTCCTCCTACGAGCAGTACGTC. Translation gives CASSYDYSSSYEQYV.

This clone was detected once. The chain joins TRBV14 to TRBJ1-5; a weak D match, TRBD1 (5 bases). The germline CDR1 and CDR2 sequences are SGHDN and FVKESK. This CDR3 has 14 amino acids. V was cut by 3 bases and J by 6 bases, with 12 bases left in between. In DNA, the CDR3 is TGTGCCAGCAGCCAGTGGTGGAGGGGTCAGCCCCAGCATTTT. Translating it yields CASSQWWRGQPQHF.

This clone was observed a handful of times. The chain uses TRBV2 and TRBJ2-5; possibly TRBD1 for D (6 bases). The germline V gene has CDR1 SNHLY and CDR2 FYNNEI. This CDR3 has 14 residues. V was shortened by 4 bases and J by 1 base, with 10 bases between the two germline ends. CDR3 region: CASSVYRAQETQYF. The DNA for the CDR3 is TGTGCCAGCAGTGTTTACAGGGCCCAAGAGACCCAGTACTTC.

The V gene is TRBV7-8, the J gene TRBJ2-7, with a possible D match to TRBD2 (5 bases). The germline V and J ends were trimmed by 4 bases and 2 bases, with 18 bases remaining between them. This CDR3 has 16 residues. The V gene's germline CDR1 is SGHVS and CDR2 FQNEAQ. CDR3 DNA: TGTGCCAGCAGCTCGAGTGGGTACCGGGGTCCCTACGAGCAGTACGTC. This translates into CASSSSGYRGPYEQYV.